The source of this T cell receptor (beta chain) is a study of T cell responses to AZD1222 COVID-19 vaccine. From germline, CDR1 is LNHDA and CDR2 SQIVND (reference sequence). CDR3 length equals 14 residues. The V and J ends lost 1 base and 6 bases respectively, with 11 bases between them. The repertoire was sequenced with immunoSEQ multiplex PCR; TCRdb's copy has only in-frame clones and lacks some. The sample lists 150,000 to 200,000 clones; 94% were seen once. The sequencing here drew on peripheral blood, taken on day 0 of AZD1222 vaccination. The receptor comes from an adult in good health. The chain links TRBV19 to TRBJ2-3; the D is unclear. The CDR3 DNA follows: TGTGCCAGTAGTATAGGAGTTGTCGGGGATACGCAGTATTTT. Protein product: CASSIGVVGDTQYF.